A single sample is the source of the 10 T cell receptor beta chains below, sequenced in a study of cytomegalovirus exposure and HLA in healthy donors. PCR amplification relied on 60 Vbeta primers (plus 13 Jbeta primers). TCRdb's table, derived via immunoSEQ multiplex PCR, lists solely in-frame clones and lacks some. Counted here are fewer than 130,000 clones, about four fifths occurring once; the ten biggest clones make up roughly 2.9%. Sequenced material: PBMCs. These receptor sequences come from a woman aged 55-69 years in good health and CMV-seropositive.

The DNA for the CDR3 is TGTGCCAGCAGCTTACGCAGGGACTACACTGAAGCTTTCTTT. Its translation: CASSLRRDYTEAFF. The rearrangement links TRBV7-9 to TRBJ1-1, with D maybe TRBD1 (5 bases). Germline V gene sequence: CDR1 SEHNR, CDR2 FQNEAQ (reference sequence). V was pared by 2 bases and J by 3 bases, with 10 bases between. This CDR3 comprises 14 residues.

This clone turned up a few times. V and J are TRBV7-2 and TRBJ2-1; 7 nucleotides line up with TRBD1. The V segment lost 5 bases and the J segment 2 bases; nucleotides outside the gene matches: 3. Germline V gives CDR1 SGHTA, CDR2 FQGNSA. The CDR3 has 14 residues. As DNA, the CDR3 is TGTGCCAGCAGCCCCGGGACAGCCTACAATGAGCAGTTCTTC. Protein sequence: CASSPGTAYNEQFF.

The rearrangement joins TRBV11-2 to TRBJ1-4; 8 positions agree with TRBD1. CDR1 SGHAT and CDR2 FQNNGV come from the germline V gene. This CDR3 is built from 15 residues. V was pared by 4 bases and J by 6 bases, with 7 bases of the junction left unmatched. CDR3 in DNA: TGTGCCAGCAGCTCCCCAACACAGGGGGATGAAAAACTGTTTTTT. Amino acid sequence: CASSSPTQGDEKLFF.

V and J are TRBV15 and TRBJ2-2, with D perhaps matching TRBD1 (6 bases). The V gene lost 1 base and the J gene lost 4 bases, with 13 bases spanning the gap. Germline lookup yields CDR1 LNHNV and CDR2 YYDKDF (reference sequence). The CDR3 contains 16 residues. The CDR3 DNA reads TGTGCCACCAGCAGAGCGGACAGCGGCAGCACCGGGGAGCTGTTTTTT. Protein sequence: CATSRADSGSTGELFF.

The chain has TRBV19 and TRBJ1-5; TRBD1 matches 8 bases. The J segment lost 4 bases and the V segment lost 5 bases, leaving 7 bases of the junction unmatched. CDR1 is LNHDA, CDR2 SQIVND, per germline (reference sequence). CDR3 size: 15 residues. The CDR3 DNA follows: TGTGCCAGTAGTGTTCGGACAGGGTTGAATCAGCCCCAGCATTTT. This gives the protein CASSVRTGLNQPQHF.

Only a few counts were recorded for this clone. DNA of the CDR3: TGTGCCAGCAGTCAGGGGGCGTACGAGCAGTACTTC. This encodes CASSQGAYEQYF. V is TRBV6-6 and J is TRBJ2-7; 8 nucleotides match TRBD1. This CDR3 contains 12 residues. The V gene's germline CDR1 is MNHNY and CDR2 SVGAGI (reference sequence). The V and J ends lost 5 bases and 4 bases, in that order; junction bases with no gene match: 1.

This clone has just one count. V gene TRBV2 combines with J gene TRBJ1-1, with 7 bases aligning to TRBD1. Germline V CDR1 and CDR2: SNHLY, FYNNEI. Trimming at V came to 6 bases and at J to 3 bases, leaving 10 bases not matched to a gene. This CDR3 contains 15 residues. In DNA form, the CDR3 reads TGTGCCAGCAGGCGGAATAGACAGGGCCACACTGAAGCTTTCTTT. Translation gives CASRRNRQGHTEAFF.

The gene calls are TRBV9 and TRBJ1-6, with D perhaps matching TRBD1 (5 bases). V was pared by 0 bases and J by 8 bases, with 12 bases between. The CDR3 extends over 15 amino acids. The V gene's germline CDR1 is SGDLS and CDR2 YYNGEE. CDR3 amino acids: CASSVAGSSDSPLHF. CDR3 coding DNA: TGTGCCAGCAGCGTAGCAGGGTCGTCTGATTCACCCCTCCACTTT.

This chain connects TRBV28 to TRBJ2-1; D uncertain. The CDR3 extends over 12 amino acids. Trimming took off 7 bases at V and 0 bases at J, with 4 bases between the two ends. The germline V gene encodes CDR1 MDHEN and CDR2 SYDVKM. This chain's CDR3 is CASIGSYNEQFF. The CDR3 nucleotides are TGTGCCAGCATCGGCTCCTACAATGAGCAGTTCTTC.

The chain couples TRBV6-1 to TRBJ1-1, with a possible D match to TRBD1 (6 bases). Per germline, CDR1 MNHNS and CDR2 SASEGT. V lost 5 bases, J lost 1 base, and 8 bases lay in between. This CDR3 region has 13 residues. CDR3 sequence reads: CASSRTANTEAFF. CDR3 nucleotides: TGTGCCAGCAGTAGGACAGCGAACACTGAAGCTTTCTTT.